This record concerns one TCR beta chain sequence. Its specificity is not known. The record originates from a study of T cells in localized non-small cell lung cancer. Study findings and constraints: Because researchers sequenced only one region of the tumor, heterogeneity is still possible. Median roughly 57 top-100 tumor clones were shared with paired adjacent lung. There was higher T cell clonality in uninvolved adjacent lung than in tumor, and it was highest there.

This CDR3 has 13 residues. From germline, CDR1 is MDHEN and CDR2 SYDVKM. TCRdb keeps only in-frame clones here, not all; method: immunoSEQ multiplex PCR. The table has around 2,000 clones, about 40% seen once. This chain joins TRBV28 and TRBJ2-7; D might be TRBD2 (6 bases). The sequencing here drew on lung tumor tissue, taken before any cancer treatment. This sequence was found in a man between 40 and 75 years old with stage I lung adenocarcinoma. Here the CDR3 DNA reads TGTGCGATGGGAGGCTCTCTATCCTACGAGCAGTACTTC. This encodes CAMGGSLSYEQYF.